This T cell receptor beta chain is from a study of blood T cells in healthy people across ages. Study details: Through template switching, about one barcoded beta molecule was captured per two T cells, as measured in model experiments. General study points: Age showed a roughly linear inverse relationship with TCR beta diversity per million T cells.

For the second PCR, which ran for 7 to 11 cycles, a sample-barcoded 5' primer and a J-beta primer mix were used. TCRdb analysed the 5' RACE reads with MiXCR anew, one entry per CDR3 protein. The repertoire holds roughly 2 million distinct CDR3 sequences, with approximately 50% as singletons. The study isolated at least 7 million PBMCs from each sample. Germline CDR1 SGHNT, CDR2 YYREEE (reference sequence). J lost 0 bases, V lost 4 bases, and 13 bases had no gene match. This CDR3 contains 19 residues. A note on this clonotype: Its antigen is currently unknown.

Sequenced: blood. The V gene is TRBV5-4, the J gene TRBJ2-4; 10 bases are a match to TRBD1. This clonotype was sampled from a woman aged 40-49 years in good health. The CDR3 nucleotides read TGTGCCAGCAGCCCAGGACAGGGGGAACTCCCTATAGCCAAAAACATTCAGTACTTC. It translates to CASSPGQGELPIAKNIQYF.